One T cell receptor (beta chain) is described in this entry. Its recognized antigen is unknown. Base quality data are lacking; no much larger clone is found one base away. These data are taken from a study of blood T cell repertoires in COVID-19 (dated by TCRdb to the early 2020s). In terms of the full investigation: The collaborator samples originated in the United States, Italy and Spain and spanned the acute and convalescent phases of COVID-19. The material from the prospective study consisted of cDNA or gDNA derived from T cells, B-cell-depleted T cells, or PBMCs. The dataset comprised deeply sampled blood TCRbeta repertoires from subjects exposed to, actively infected with, or recovered from COVID-19. The repertoires were released in a freely available public database meant as a resource for research on the immune response to SARS-CoV-2. Samples came from the ongoing ImmuneRACE study (first 160 participants) plus 1,254 subjects from 6 global collaborators. Nearly every sample came with metadata listing a de-identified subject ID, COVID-19 status, age in years and sex. Where available, HLA class I and class II types were obtained from metadata supplied by the sample provider rather than from assay-based typing. General findings and caveats noted by the study authors: The amount of clinical and demographic metadata varied by source and participant and was provided uncurated.

TCRbeta CDR3 regions were amplified from genomic DNA by means of the immunoSEQ Assay, a bias-controlled multiplex PCR. As for how the authors treated the data: The number of nucleated cells in each sample was estimated by amplification of reference gene primers within the assay. Sequence reads were collapsed and filtered to measure the absolute abundance of every unique TCRbeta CDR3 rearrangement. For each sample, productive Simpson clonality was calculated by taking the square root of Simpson's diversity index across productive rearrangements. This is the immuneACCESS table as TCRdb keeps it, with only in-frame sequences that have V and J called. A part of the clones is gone; compared with another copy, unresolved V genes explain less than half, and the rest is unexplained. V and J calls and clone size are those listed in that table; D and trimming were worked out from the DNA. This sample comprises about 100,000 clones, about 91% of them detected only once. Under 2% of the sample comes from the top ten.

The CDR3 starts with the cysteine, ends with the phenylalanine, and has 17 residues. Of the read, only the CDR3 DNA is kept; its 51 bases are in frame from base 1. The trim is 2 bases for V and 0 bases for J, with a gap of 14 bases between the germline ends. Taken from the germline V gene, the CDR1 and CDR2 loops are SGHTA and FQGNSA. Whole blood was collected in K2EDTA tubes by collaborating institutions according to the institutions' own protocols. For TCRbeta analysis, collaborators shipped samples in one of three forms: frozen whole blood, isolated PBMCs, or DNA extracted from either of those sample types.

The clonotype was recovered from a human donor with active COVID-19. The donor label of this sample is uncertain. The V and J genes are TRBV7-2 and TRBJ1-3, and possibly TRBD1, on 6 matching bases. Specimen: peripheral blood. The CDR3 protein is CASSLNGGGSSGNTIYF. The DNA sequence is given as TGTGCCAGCAGCTTAAATGGTGGGGGCTCCTCTGGAAACACCATATATTTT.